One and the same sample provided the 9 T cell receptor beta chains below, sequenced in a study of T cells in Graves' hyperthyroidism and ophthalmopathy. Regions amplified from RNA transcripts were the TCR beta CDR3 regions. Initially, a first-round RT-PCR of the TCR CDR3 employed the HTBI primer set. TCRdb reprocessed the multiplex PCR reads with MiXCR, giving one entry per CDR3 protein. The table has hundreds of thousands of distinct CDR3 sequences, about 15% seen once. Sequencing input: blood. These receptors all stem from a young woman with Graves' hyperthyroidism.

Comment on this clonotype: A read error may be the cause here, since a much bigger clone is one base away. The chain employs TRBV7-9 and TRBJ2-7; unclear D gene. Germline assignment: CDR1 SEHNR and CDR2 FQNEAQ (reference sequence). This CDR3 is built from 16 residues. Trimming stripped 6 bases from V and 3 bases from J, with 21 bases between. Here the CDR3 DNA reads TGTGCCAGCAGTCCTTCCGGCGGACCAGCCGGCTACGAGCAGTACTTC. This translates into CASSPSGGPAGYEQYF. The whole variable domain, filled in from reference TRBV7-9 and TRBJ2-7, reads DTGVSQNPRHKITKRGQNVTFRCDPISEHNRLYWYRQTLGQGPEFLTYFQNEAQLEKSRLLSDRFSAERPKGSFSTLEIQRTEQGDSAMYLCASSPSGGPAGYEQYFGPGTRLTVT.

The V call is TRBV7-6, the J call TRBJ2-3; 9 bases agree with TRBD1. In germline, CDR1 is SGHVS, CDR2 FNYEAQ. The V and J ends lost 3 bases and 4 bases, in that order; junction bases with no gene match: 5. CDR3 size: 15 residues. The CDR3 is CASSFGQGLADTQYF. The DNA for the CDR3 is TGTGCCAGCAGCTTTGGACAGGGGCTGGCAGATACGCAGTATTTT.

This clonotype was seen ten or more times. This chain links TRBV29-1 with TRBJ2-1, with 7 nucleotides matching TRBD2. Germline assignment: CDR1 SQVTM and CDR2 ANQGSEA. The V gene end was trimmed by 6 bases and the J gene end by 0 bases; junction bases not matched to a gene: 5. The CDR3 is made up of 14 amino acids. CDR3 sequence: CSVTGGSSYNEQFF. CDR3 nucleotide sequence: TGCAGCGTGACTGGCGGGAGCTCCTACAATGAGCAGTTCTTC.

Concerning this clonotype itself: A much larger clone differs by one base, so this may be a read error. The chain employs TRBV11-2 and TRBJ1-2, with a weak D call TRBD1 (5 bases). V was cut by 8 bases and J by 8 bases, with 18 bases left in between. The germline CDR1 and CDR2 sequences are SGHAT and FQNNGV. The length of the CDR3 is 13 residues. In nucleotides, the CDR3 is TGTGCCAGCGGCACATGGACGGGGGAAGGCTACACCTTC. Its protein product is CASGTWTGEGYTF.

This clonotype was recorded at least ten times. This chain joins TRBV28 and TRBJ2-7; 8 bases map to TRBD2. The junction had 3 bases not matched to a gene; V was cut back by 2 bases and J by 0 bases. The germline gives CDR1 MDHEN, CDR2 SYDVKM. This CDR3 region has 15 residues. Here the CDR3 reads CASSLPAGASYEQYF. The CDR3 DNA follows: TGTGCCAGCAGTTTACCAGCGGGAGCCTCCTACGAGCAGTACTTC. Based on the CDR3 plus reference TRBV28 and TRBJ2-7, the full variable domain is DVKVTQSSRYLVKRTGEKVFLECVQDMDHENMFWYRQDPGLGLRLIYFSYDVKMKEKGDIPEGYSVSREKKERFSLILESASTNQTSMYLCASSLPAGASYEQYFGPGTRLTVT.

Comments on this clonotype: This may be a read error: a much more frequent sequence differs by one nucleotide. The rearrangement joins TRBV7-8 to TRBJ2-7; perhaps TRBD1 as D (6 bases). The better agreement between TRBJ2-1 and the DNA end casts doubt on the J call. CDR1 SGHVS and CDR2 FQNEAQ come from the germline V gene. The CDR3 extends over 13 amino acids. The CDR3 DNA follows: TGTGCCAGCAGCACAGACAGGTACTACGAGCAGTTCTTC. Translation gives CASSTDRYYEQFF.

This clonotype was picked up many times. The chain recombines TRBV30 with TRBJ1-5; D unresolved. The V gene's germline CDR1 is GTSNPN and CDR2 SVGIG (reference sequence). With 3 bases removed from V and 0 bases from J, the gap between germline ends came to 9 bases. CDR3 size: 14 residues. CDR3 amino acids: CAWRGQTSNQPQHF. The CDR3, as DNA: TGTGCCTGGAGGGGCCAAACTAGCAATCAGCCCCAGCATTTT.

This clonotype was counted between two and nine times. The chain uses TRBV4-3 and TRBJ1-2, with D tentatively TRBD1 (5 bases). CDR3 length equals 15 residues. Trimming shortened V by 1 base and J by 0 bases, and 9 bases separated the two germline ends. CDR1 is LGHNA, CDR2 YSLEER, per germline. The DNA of the CDR3 is TGCGCCAGCAGCCAAGGGGACGGGGCTAACTATGGCTACACCTTC. It yields the protein CASSQGDGANYGYTF.

About this clonotype itself: A read error may explain this, as a much larger clone is one base away. The chain is built from TRBV28 and TRBJ2-1; 12 nucleotides match TRBD1. The germline gives CDR1 MDHEN, CDR2 SYDVKM. Germline trimming cut 4 bases from V and 6 bases from J; bases unmatched to any gene: 7. The CDR3 runs to 16 residues. The CDR3 sequence is CASSSYGTGGCNEQFF. The CDR3 region has the DNA TGTGCCAGCAGTTCCTACGGGACAGGGGGCTGCAATGAGCAGTTCTTC.